Listed below are T cell receptor beta chains from one sample, sequenced in a study of blood T cell repertoires in COVID-19. Here immunoSEQ multiplex PCR was the method, and the copy in TCRdb shows in-frame clones only, minus some. The data contain around 250,000 clones, 83% of them seen just once; the ten biggest clones take up 4.6%. The source material was peripheral blood. The receptors were gathered from a man in his 60s who had recovered from COVID-19. Each CDR3 is given with its conserved first and last residue. Only some rows state a clone size, as once, few, many or a class for expanded clones.

J gene,V gene,clone size,CDR3 length,CDR3 protein
TRBJ2-7,TRBV14,few,15,CASSPSGFAAGEQYF
TRBJ2-7,TRBV18,NA,13,CASSPIGSYEQYF
TRBJ2-4,TRBV12-5,NA,20,CASGLVLDSEIGVAKNIQYF
TRBJ2-2,TRBV19,once,14,CASRPGVWTGELFF
TRBJ1-1,TRBV2,NA,13,CASSGSGNTEAFF
TRBJ2-4,TRBV12-1,NA,19,CASSFGTKPGTRRKNIQYF
TRBJ1-2,TRBV9,once,16,CASSEGLWQGASGYTF
TRBJ2-5,TRBV12-5,NA,12,CASGWEGGAQYF
TRBJ2-5,TRBV10-2,NA,13,CASSDGGWETQYF
TRBJ1-2,TRBV28,NA,14,CASSIYRGGYGYTF
TRBJ1-6,TRBV6-6,NA,14,CASSKGQVNSPLHF
TRBJ1-1,TRBV19,NA,15,CASKQDRDPNTEAFF